These 25 T cell receptor beta chains came from one sample sequenced in a study of identical twins. TCRdb analysed the 5' RACE reads with MiXCR anew, one entry per CDR3 protein. The data contain hundreds of thousands of distinct CDR3 sequences, approximately 13% of them singletons. This sample also appeared in a second study, on yellow fever vaccine responses in identical twins.

The material sequenced was CD8+ T cells sorted from blood. The source is a woman under 30 in good health.

The chain has TRBV7-9 and TRBJ1-6, with unresolved D. The ends were cut back, 0 bases at V and 0 bases at J, with 9 bases in the middle. CDR3 length equals 17 residues. CDR1 is SEHNR and CDR2 is FQNEAQ in the germline V gene (reference sequence). CDR3 protein: CASSLAGWSSYNSPLHF. CDR3 nucleotides: TGTGCCAGCAGCTTAGCAGGTTGGAGCTCCTATAATTCACCCCTCCACTTT.

This clonotype was counted a few times. V gene TRBV6-4 combines with J gene TRBJ2-1; D remains ambiguous. The germline V gene encodes CDR1 MRHNA and CDR2 SNTAGT. The V and J ends lost 2 bases and 8 bases respectively, with 13 bases between them. This CDR3 is 14 amino acids long. CDR3 in DNA: TGTGCCAGCAGTGACCACATCCGAACGGATGAGCAGTTCTTC. Translating it yields CASSDHIRTDEQFF.

This clonotype occurred a few times. The chain combines TRBV7-2 with TRBJ2-3; 9 nucleotides agree with TRBD1. The CDR3 has 16 amino acids. Germline lookup yields CDR1 SGHTA and CDR2 FQGNSA. With 5 bases clipped from V and 4 bases from J, the junction kept 10 bases outside the gene matches. In DNA form, the CDR3 reads TGTGCCAGCAGCCCCCTCCGGGACAGGGCGCCAGATACGCAGTATTTT. It translates to CASSPLRDRAPDTQYF.

This clonotype appeared a few times. CDR3: CASSYKDSYGYTF. The CDR3 DNA reads as TGTGCCAGCAGCTATAAGGACAGCTATGGCTACACCTTC. This chain joins TRBV27 and TRBJ1-2, with D maybe TRBD1 (6 bases). Germline values: CDR1 MNHEY, CDR2 SMNVEV (reference sequence). The CDR3 has 13 amino acids. V was shortened by 6 bases and J by 4 bases, with 12 bases between the two germline ends.

This clonotype was recorded a few times. The chain is built from TRBV9 and TRBJ1-2; no clear D. V lost 7 bases and J lost 8, with 12 bases in between. Germline assignment: CDR1 SGDLS and CDR2 YYNGEE. The CDR3 is 11 amino acids. CDR3 DNA sequence: TGTGCCAGCTCCGGGAGGGAAGGCTACACCTTC. Translated: CASSGREGYTF.

This clonotype came up a few times. This chain connects TRBV19 to TRBJ2-3; either TRBD1 or TRBD2 may fit D (5 bases each). Trimming left V 4 bases short and J 5 bases short, with 10 bases between. CDR1 and CDR2 (germline): LNHDA, SQIVND (reference sequence). There are 13 residues in the CDR3. The CDR3 coding sequence is TGTGCCAGTAGTACCTCTGGGGGAGATACGCAGTATTTT. Amino acids: CASSTSGGDTQYF.

This sequence joins TRBV15 and TRBJ2-2; D unresolved. V was trimmed by 1 base and J by 3 bases, leaving 9 bases between them. Germline V lookup: CDR1 LNHNV, CDR2 YYDKDF (reference sequence). The CDR3 runs 15 residues. The CDR3 here is CATSRVGFDTGELFF. As DNA, the CDR3 is TGTGCCACCAGCAGAGTAGGGTTCGACACCGGGGAGCTGTTTTTT.

The rearrangement links TRBV15 to TRBJ2-2; the D gene is possibly TRBD1 (6 bases). Germline CDR1 is LNHNV and CDR2 is YYDKDF (reference sequence). Trimming took 1 base from V and 6 from J, leaving 12 bases between them. CDR3 length: 15 residues. The DNA of the CDR3 is TGTGCCACCAGCAGAGGGGCAGGGGAGTCCGGGGAGCTGTTTTTT. It codes for CATSRGAGESGELFF.

This sequence joins TRBV28 and TRBJ2-1; 7 bases fit TRBD2. The V gene's germline CDR1 is MDHEN and CDR2 SYDVKM. This CDR3 is built from 16 residues. J lost 8 bases, V lost 4 bases, and 14 bases had no gene match. This CDR3 reads CASSSRGVGLIDEQFF. The CDR3 DNA reads TGTGCCAGCAGTTCTCGGGGGGTGGGTTTGATCGATGAGCAGTTCTTC. Full variable domain (outside the CDR3, taken from reference TRBV28 and TRBJ2-1): DVKVTQSSRYLVKRTGEKVFLECVQDMDHENMFWYRQDPGLGLRLIYFSYDVKMKEKGDIPEGYSVSREKKERFSLILESASTNQTSMYLCASSSRGVGLIDEQFFGPGTRLTVL.

This clonotype came up a few times. V usage is TRBV9 and J usage is TRBJ2-6, with a possible D match to TRBD1 (5 bases). Germline CDR1 reads SGDLS; CDR2 reads YYNGEE. There are 17 residues in the CDR3. The V and J ends lost 3 bases and 1 base respectively, with 14 bases between them. CDR3 sequence (DNA): TGTGCCAGCAGCGCCCAGGGTACCCCATCTGGGGCCAACGTCCTGACTTTC. This translates into CASSAQGTPSGANVLTF.

This clonotype was recorded many times. The CDR3 region is CASSVNTDTQYF. The CDR3 nucleotides are TGTGCCAGCAGTGTAAACACAGATACGCAGTATTTT. The V and J genes are TRBV2 and TRBJ2-3; D is unresolved. The CDR3 runs to 12 residues. V lost 4 bases and J 2 bases, leaving 4 bases between the germline ends. The germline V gene encodes CDR1 SNHLY and CDR2 FYNNEI.

This clonotype has at least ten counts. The rearrangement links TRBV24-1 to TRBJ2-2, with D possibly called TRBD1 or TRBD2 (5 bases each). The length of the CDR3 is 14 residues. V lost 8 bases and J 0 bases, leaving 9 bases between the germline ends. Germline CDR1 and CDR2: KGHDR and SFDVKD. The CDR3 loop is CATTGTANTGELFF. CDR3 sequence (DNA): TGTGCCACCACCGGGACGGCGAACACCGGGGAGCTGTTTTTT.

A few counts support this clonotype. This chain joins TRBV12-3 or TRBV12-4 and TRBJ2-6; D is possibly TRBD2 (5 bases). Trimming removed 3 bases from V and 0 bases from J, with 21 bases in between. The CDR3 totals 20 residues. As DNA, the CDR3 is TGTGCCAGCAGTTTTATTTTTTCACAGAGAACTAGCTCTGGGGCCAACGTCCTGACTTTC. This translates into CASSFIFSQRTSSGANVLTF.

This chain uses TRBV9 with TRBJ2-3; 9 positions match TRBD2. This CDR3 is built from 17 residues. In germline, CDR1 is SGDLS, CDR2 YYNGEE. J gave up 3 bases and V 0 bases, and 8 bases lay outside the gene matches. The CDR3 coding sequence is TGTGCCAGCAGCGTAGAGGTAGCGGGAGTCAAGACAGATACGCAGTATTTT. Encoded protein: CASSVEVAGVKTDTQYF.

This clonotype was detected a few times. The chain joins TRBV20-1 to TRBJ2-2, with D possibly being TRBD1 (6 bases). Germline V CDR1 and CDR2: DFQATT, SNEGSKA (reference sequence). Trimming cost V 2 bases and J 4 bases, with 14 bases left between them. This CDR3 is 15 amino acids long. The CDR3 loop reads CSARRAGVLTGELFF. The CDR3 bases are TGCAGTGCTAGACGGGCAGGGGTCCTCACCGGGGAGCTGTTTTTT.

The sample holds a few counts of this clonotype. The chain combines TRBV25-1 with TRBJ2-3; D is ambiguous. Trimming took off 3 bases at V and 3 bases at J, with 13 bases between the two ends. The CDR3 loop spans 15 amino acids. The germline CDR1 and CDR2 sequences are MGHDK and SYGVNS. The chain's CDR3 is CASSESVELTDTQYF. CDR3 DNA sequence: TGTGCCAGCAGTGAGTCGGTAGAACTGACAGATACGCAGTATTTT.

V gene TRBV29-1 combines with J gene TRBJ2-5; 8 nucleotides match TRBD2. Trimming cost V 1 base and J 4 bases; bases outside gene matches: 5. This CDR3 has 14 amino acids. Looked up from germline, CDR1 is SQVTM and CDR2 is ANQGSEA. CDR3 residues: CSVEVGRGGETQYF. DNA of the CDR3: TGCAGCGTTGAAGTCGGGAGGGGGGGAGAGACCCAGTACTTC. Full variable domain (missing parts from reference TRBV29-1 and TRBJ2-5): SAVISQKPSRDICQRGTSLTIQCQVDSQVTMMFWYRQQPGQSLTLIATANQGSEATYESGFVIDKFPISRPNLTFSTLTVSNMSPEDSSIYLCSVEVGRGGETQYFGPGTRLLVL.

This clonotype appeared a few times. V usage is TRBV3-1 and J usage is TRBJ2-2, with 8 bases aligning to TRBD2. Germline loops: CDR1 LGHDT, CDR2 YNNKEL (reference sequence). CDR3 length: 16 residues. V was pared by 4 bases and J by 4 bases, with 8 bases of the junction left unmatched. The CDR3 here is CASSRISGGVTGELFF. The CDR3 nucleotides are TGTGCCAGCAGCCGGATAAGCGGGGGAGTCACCGGGGAGCTGTTTTTT.

This clonotype was recorded a few times. This sequence joins TRBV5-5 and TRBJ2-7; the D call may be TRBD1 or TRBD2 (5 bases each). CDR1 is SGHKS, CDR2 YYEKEE, per germline (reference sequence). With 4 bases removed from V and 2 bases from J, the gap between germline ends came to 13 bases. This CDR3 is 14 amino acids long. The CDR3 protein is CASSHRDDPYEQYF. DNA of the CDR3: TGTGCCAGCAGCCACCGGGACGACCCCTACGAGCAGTACTTC.

This clonotype was found a few times. The chain recombines TRBV12-3 or TRBV12-4 with TRBJ2-5; D unclear. Trimming took off 1 base at V and 1 base at J, with 4 bases between the two ends. The CDR3 sequence is 13 residues long. CDR3 in amino acids: CASSLEIQETQYF. The CDR3 DNA is TGTGCCAGCAGTTTAGAAATCCAAGAGACCCAGTACTTC.

This chain links TRBV10-3 with TRBJ2-7; the D call may be TRBD1 or TRBD2 (6 bases each). Germline V gene lookup returns CDR1 ENHRY and CDR2 SYGVKD. The CDR3 is 12 residues long. V lost 5 bases, J lost 6 bases, and 11 bases lay in between. The CDR3 bases are TGTGCCATCAGTCACAGGGACTGCGAGCAGTACGTC. Encoded protein: CAISHRDCEQYV.

J is TRBJ2-1 and V is TRBV19; weak D call: TRBD2 (6 bases). Trimming pared 3 bases from V and 2 bases from J, leaving 11 bases between. The CDR3 length is 15 residues. Germline CDR1 LNHDA, CDR2 SQIVND (reference sequence). The CDR3 here is CASSIGGATYNEQFF. As DNA, the CDR3 is TGTGCCAGTAGTATTGGCGGGGCCACCTACAATGAGCAGTTCTTC.

The gene calls are TRBV10-3 and TRBJ2-3; D gene uncertain. V dropped 2 bases and J dropped 2 bases, with 5 bases sitting between them. This CDR3 comprises 13 residues. Germline V lookup: CDR1 ENHRY, CDR2 SYGVKD. CDR3 sequence (DNA): TGTGCCATCAGTGAGAGATACACAGATACGCAGTATTTT. This codes for CAISERYTDTQYF.

The gene calls are TRBV5-1 and TRBJ2-1; a weak D match, TRBD2 (5 bases). V was shortened by 4 bases and J by 0 bases, with 8 bases between the two germline ends. CDR1 is SGHRS, CDR2 YFSETQ, per germline. CDR3 length: 14 residues. CDR3 amino acids: CASSERDSYNEQFF. In DNA form, the CDR3 reads TGCGCCAGCAGCGAGAGGGACTCCTACAATGAGCAGTTCTTC.

The V gene is TRBV20-1, the J gene TRBJ1-1, with D possibly matching TRBD1 (5 bases). Between the trimmed V and J ends, which lost 0 bases and 3 bases, there was a span of 14 bases. The CDR3 runs 15 residues. Germline V gene sequence: CDR1 DFQATT, CDR2 SNEGSKA (reference sequence). This chain's CDR3 is CSARDLLGGDTEAFF. In DNA, the CDR3 is TGCAGTGCTAGAGATTTACTGGGGGGGGACACTGAAGCTTTCTTT.